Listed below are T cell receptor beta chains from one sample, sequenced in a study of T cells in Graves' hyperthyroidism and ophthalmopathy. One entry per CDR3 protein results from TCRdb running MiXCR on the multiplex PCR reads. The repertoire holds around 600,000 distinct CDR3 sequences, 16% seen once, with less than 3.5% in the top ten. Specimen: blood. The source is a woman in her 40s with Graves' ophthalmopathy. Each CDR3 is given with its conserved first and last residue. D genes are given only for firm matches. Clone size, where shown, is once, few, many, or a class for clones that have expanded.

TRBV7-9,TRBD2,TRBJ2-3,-,TGTGCCAGCGCTTCTAGCGGCACAGGTACGCAGTATTTT,CASASSGTGTQYF
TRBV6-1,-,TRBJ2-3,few,TGTGCCAGCACGACAGTCCCAGATACGCAGTATTTT,CASTTVPDTQYF
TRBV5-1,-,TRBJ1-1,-,TGCGCCAGCAGCGATGTAAGAAACACTGAAGCTTTCTTT,CASSDVRNTEAFF
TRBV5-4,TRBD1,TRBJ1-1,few,TGTGCCAGCAGCGGACAGGGTTCCGGAGCTTTCTTT,CASSGQGSGAFF
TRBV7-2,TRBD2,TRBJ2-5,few,TGTGCCAGCAGCCGGGCAACGGGGGGGACGGAGACCCAGTACTTC,CASSRATGGTETQYF
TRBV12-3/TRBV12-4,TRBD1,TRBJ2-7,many,TGTGCCAGCAGTTTAGGGCAGGGGGTAGGATACGAGCAGTACTTC,CASSLGQGVGYEQYF
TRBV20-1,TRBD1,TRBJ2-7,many,TGCAGTGCCTGGGACAGCCCCTACGAGCAGTACTTC,CSAWDSPYEQYF
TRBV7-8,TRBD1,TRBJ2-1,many,TGTGCCAGCAGCTTGAACAGGGGCATCTACAATGAGCAGTTCTTC,CASSLNRGIYNEQFF
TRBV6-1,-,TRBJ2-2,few,TGTGCCAGCACCGAAGGGGGGGCTGAACCCGGGGAGCTGTTTTTT,CASTEGGAEPGELFF
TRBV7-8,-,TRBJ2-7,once,TGTGCCAGCAGCTTAGTGGACAAGGCCAACGAGCAGTACTTC,CASSLVDKANEQYF
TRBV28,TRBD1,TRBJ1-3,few,TGTGCCAGCAGTTTGACAGGGGCCCCCCACAGAAACACCATATATTTT,CASSLTGAPHRNTIYF
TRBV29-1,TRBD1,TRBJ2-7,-,TGCAGCGTGACCTTAGGGACAGACTACGAGCAGTACTTC,CSVTLGTDYEQYF